This TCR beta chain was found in a study of beta chain features in type 1 diabetes. Study results and limitations: Compared with healthy donors, patients appeared to share more similar naive, central memory and regulatory TCRB repertoires. Researchers could not determine here whether HLA type influences TCRB rearrangement.

Remarks on this clone: The antigen remains undetermined.

The investigators reverse transcribed all of the isolated RNA, so they sequenced expressed TCRB transcripts. Sequenced by immunoSEQ multiplex PCR; TCRdb stores in-frame clones only, minus some. The repertoire includes approximately 300,000 clones, 8% to 13% of them detected once, and 0.015% sits in the top ten. Germline CDR1 SNHLY, CDR2 FYNNEI. This CDR3 has 15 amino acids. The germline V and J ends were trimmed by 1 base and 0 bases, with 7 bases remaining between them. Sequenced input: naive CD4+ T cells from blood. The receptor comes from a woman aged 25 to 39 in good health. This chain links TRBV2 with TRBJ1-5, with a tentative D call TRBD1 (5 bases). The CDR3 region is CASSEDRHSNQPQHF. The CDR3, as DNA: TGTGCCAGCAGTGAAGACAGGCATAGCAATCAGCCCCAGCATTTT.